This T cell receptor (beta chain) derives from a study of blood T cells in healthy people across ages. Study-wide findings and caveats: Strongly correlated with naive T cell percentage was TCR beta diversity. Both naive CD4+ cell counts and diversity were greater in long-lived donors than in aged donors.

Collection of roughly 9.6 milliliters of peripheral blood was performed for each donor. A sample-barcoded 5' primer and a J-beta primer mix were used in a second PCR of roughly 7 to 12 cycles. From the 5' RACE reads, TCRdb called clonotypes with MiXCR, one entry per CDR3 protein. The sample holds some 1.5 million distinct CDR3 sequences; under 30% are singletons and the top ten take about 7.7%. The trim removed 0 bases at V and 2 bases at J, leaving 5 bases unmatched. Germline V gene sequence: CDR1 KGHSH, CDR2 LQKENI. The CDR3 covers 16 residues. On this clonotype: The antigen is undetermined.

The sequence derives from a woman younger than 45 in good health. The chain recombines TRBV18 with TRBJ2-3; TRBD1 agrees at 7 bases. The sample taken for sequencing was blood. As DNA, the CDR3 is TGTGCCAGCTCACCACCTAACAGGGGATCCACAGATACGCAGTATTTT. As protein: CASSPPNRGSTDTQYF.